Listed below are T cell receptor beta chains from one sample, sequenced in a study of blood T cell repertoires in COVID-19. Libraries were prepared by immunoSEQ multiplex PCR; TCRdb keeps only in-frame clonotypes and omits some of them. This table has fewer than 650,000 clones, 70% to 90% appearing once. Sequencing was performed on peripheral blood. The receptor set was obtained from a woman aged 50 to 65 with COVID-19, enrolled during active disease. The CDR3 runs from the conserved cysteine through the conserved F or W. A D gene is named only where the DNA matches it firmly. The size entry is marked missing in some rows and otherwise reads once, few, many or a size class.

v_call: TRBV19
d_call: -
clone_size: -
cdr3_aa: CASSQNMDEKLFF

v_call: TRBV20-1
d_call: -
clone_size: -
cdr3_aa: CSAAWAEKLFF

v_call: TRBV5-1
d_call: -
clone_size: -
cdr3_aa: CASRQAGVEAFF

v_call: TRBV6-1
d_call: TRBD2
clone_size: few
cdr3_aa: CASSELAGSYNEQFF

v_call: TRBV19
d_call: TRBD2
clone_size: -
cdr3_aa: CASSIEPAGGLRDGELFF

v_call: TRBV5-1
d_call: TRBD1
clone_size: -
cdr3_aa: CASSLGQGLNEQYF

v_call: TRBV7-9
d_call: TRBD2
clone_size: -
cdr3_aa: CASSITSGVAGELFF

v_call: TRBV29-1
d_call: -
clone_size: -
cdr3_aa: CSVEGRGPSSYEQYF

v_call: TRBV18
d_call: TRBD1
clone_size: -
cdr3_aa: CASSPRQGGGQETQYF

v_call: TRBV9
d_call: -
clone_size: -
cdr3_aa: CASSVDIRSSGNTIYF

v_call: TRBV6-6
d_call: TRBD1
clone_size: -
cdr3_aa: CASSTGQSQRAFF

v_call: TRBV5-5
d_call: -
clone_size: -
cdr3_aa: CASSFRNTEAFF

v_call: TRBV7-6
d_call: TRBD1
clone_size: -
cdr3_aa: CASSLGQGDLSGELFF

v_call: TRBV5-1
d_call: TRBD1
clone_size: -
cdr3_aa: CASSTSGTGRAFF

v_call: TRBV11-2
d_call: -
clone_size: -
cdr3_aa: CASSSRSHVGVAKPDTQYF

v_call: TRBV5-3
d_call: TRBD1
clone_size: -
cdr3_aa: CARSLRQGWWPLNNEQFF

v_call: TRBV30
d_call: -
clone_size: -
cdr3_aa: CAWNRDSGANVLTF

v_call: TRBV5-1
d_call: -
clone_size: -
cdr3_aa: CASSLASGAGETQYF

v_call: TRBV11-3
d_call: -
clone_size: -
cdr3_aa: CASSPVGVSNQPQHF

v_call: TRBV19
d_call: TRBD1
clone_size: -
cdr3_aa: CASSLDRAYEQYF

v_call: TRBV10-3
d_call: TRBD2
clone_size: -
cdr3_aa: CAIKGTSGGYNEQFF

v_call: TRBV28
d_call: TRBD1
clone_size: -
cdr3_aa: CASSTQSRDSRRETQYF

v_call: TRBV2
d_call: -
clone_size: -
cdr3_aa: CASSWGLRGGYGANSPLHF

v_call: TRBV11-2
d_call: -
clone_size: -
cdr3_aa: CASTLGSNTGELFF

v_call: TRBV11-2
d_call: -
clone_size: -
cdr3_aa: CASSIAQGLYNEQFF

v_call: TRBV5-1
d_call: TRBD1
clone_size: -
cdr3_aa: CASSPGQGWNGYTF

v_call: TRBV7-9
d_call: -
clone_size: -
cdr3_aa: CASSRNTEAFF

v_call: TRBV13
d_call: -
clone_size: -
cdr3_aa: CASTQGAGGREQYF

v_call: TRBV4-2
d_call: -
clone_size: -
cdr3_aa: CASSQVWQGNEKLFF

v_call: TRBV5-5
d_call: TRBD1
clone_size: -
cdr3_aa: CASSLGQGVDNEQFF

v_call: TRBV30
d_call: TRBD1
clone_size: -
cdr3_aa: CAWRRDRYTGELFF

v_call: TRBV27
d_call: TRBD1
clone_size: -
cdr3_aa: CASSNPSGTGQETQYF

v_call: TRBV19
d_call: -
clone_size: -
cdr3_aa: CASSIPGQNPYGYTF